One sample yielded the 28 T cell receptor beta chains listed below, sequenced in a study of T cells expressing NK-cell markers. From its re-call of the 5' RACE reads, TCRdb lists each CDR3 protein once, without DNA. This sample contains hundreds of thousands of distinct CDR3 sequences. The sample consisted of blood T cells: a sorted CD56 or NKG2C T cell subset, CD4+ or CD8+ T cells, or bulk PBMC T cells (not recorded which). These receptors originate from a woman aged 18 to 75 in good health.

The genes are TRBV4-3 and TRBJ1-1; TCRdb calls TRBD1, which cannot be checked without DNA. CDR1 is LGHNA, CDR2 YSLEER, per germline. This CDR3 has 15 residues. CDR3 loop: CASSHQTGLNTEAFF.

The chain couples TRBV12-3 or TRBV12-4 to TRBJ2-5. The CDR3 spans 13 residues. The CDR3 sequence is CASSLGEQETQYF.

The CDR3 region is CASSLWGKASGGIIDTQYF. This rearrangement joins TRBV11-1 to TRBJ2-3; TCRdb outputs TRBD2, but without DNA this stays unchecked. Germline V CDR1 and CDR2: SGHAT, FQDESV (reference sequence). This CDR3 has 19 residues.

The CDR3 spells CASSLIGGERRNEQFF. The rearrangement uses TRBV12-3 or TRBV12-4 and TRBJ2-1; without DNA, the TCRdb call of TRBD2 cannot be checked. The CDR3 runs 16 residues.

The chain links TRBV7-8 to TRBJ2-2; TCRdb outputs TRBD1, but without DNA this stays unchecked. In germline, CDR1 is SGHVS, CDR2 FQNEAQ. This CDR3 has 15 residues. CDR3 sequence reads: CASSRQGRGTGELFF.

V gene TRBV6-2 or TRBV6-3 combines with J gene TRBJ2-2. The CDR3 runs to 15 residues. CDR1 and CDR2 (germline): MNHEY, SVGEGT. Here the CDR3 reads CASSYRTANTGELFF.

The V and J genes are TRBV7-2 and TRBJ2-5. Germline CDR1 and CDR2: SGHTA and FQGNSA. CDR3 length: 13 amino acids. This chain's CDR3 is CASSLQLQETQYF.

The V and J genes are TRBV20-1 and TRBJ2-7; without DNA, the TCRdb call of TRBD2 cannot be checked. CDR3 length equals 12 residues. Germline V CDR1 and CDR2: DFQATT, SNEGSKA (reference sequence). CDR3 in amino acids: CSATSEAYEQYF.

V usage is TRBV20-1 and J usage is TRBJ1-2; TCRdb's D call, TRBD1, is unchecked because there is no DNA. This CDR3 is built from 13 residues. Germline values: CDR1 DFQATT, CDR2 SNEGSKA (reference sequence). CDR3 sequence reads: CSARGQTNYGYTF.

This chain uses TRBV5-5 with TRBJ2-3; TCRdb names TRBD1, which stays unverified in the absence of DNA. The CDR3 is 17 amino acids. CDR1 SGHKS and CDR2 YYEKEE come from the germline V gene (reference sequence). The CDR3 sequence: CASSPNRGRLPTDTQYF.

The chain carries TRBV7-2 and TRBJ2-7. The CDR3 is 11 residues long. Germline CDR1 and CDR2: SGHTA and FQGNSA. The CDR3 spells CASSLVSDQYF.

The CDR3 protein is CSVEPANGYTF. The genes are TRBV29-1 and TRBJ1-2. Germline V gives CDR1 SQVTM, CDR2 ANQGSEA. The CDR3 runs 11 residues.

This chain joins TRBV2 and TRBJ2-6. This CDR3 is 13 amino acids long. CDR1 is SNHLY, CDR2 FYNNEI, per germline. The CDR3 here is CATQGPGANVLTF.

The V call is TRBV5-4, the J call TRBJ2-1; with no DNA, the TCRdb D assignment of TRBD2 cannot be verified. Germline loops: CDR1 SGHNT, CDR2 YYREEE (reference sequence). The CDR3 loop spans 19 amino acids. The CDR3 region is CASSLRASGVGISYNEQFF.

V usage is TRBV25-1 and J usage is TRBJ2-5; lacking DNA, the TRBD2 call made by TCRdb goes unchecked. This CDR3 contains 16 residues. CDR1 and CDR2 from the germline V gene are MGHDK and SYGVNS. CDR3 loop: CASSERLAGGRETQYF. The variable domain in full, with the rest retrieved from reference TRBV25-1 and TRBJ2-5, is EADIYQTPRYLVIGTGKKITLECSQTMGHDKMYWYQQDPGMELHLIHYSYGVNSTEKGDLSSESTVSRIRTEHFPLTLESARPSHTSQYLCASSERLAGGRETQYFGPGTRLLVL.

CDR3 in amino acids: CASSLDFSGAYGYTF. The chain recombines TRBV7-2 with TRBJ1-2; there is no DNA to check the TCRdb D call of TRBD1. The CDR3 is made up of 15 amino acids. Germline V lookup: CDR1 SGHTA, CDR2 FQGNSA.

This chain connects TRBV11-2 to TRBJ1-1; TCRdb designates TRBD1, a call that cannot be tested without DNA. The CDR3 extends over 15 amino acids. Germline assignment: CDR1 SGHAT and CDR2 FQNNGV. The CDR3 sequence is CASSLTRQGNTEAFF.

The chain recombines TRBV5-4 with TRBJ2-1; TCRdb's D gene call, TRBD2, goes unchecked for lack of DNA. The CDR3 is 15 amino acids. Germline CDR1 SGHNT, CDR2 YYREEE (reference sequence). CDR3 sequence: CASSFTSGRSNEQFF.

J is TRBJ2-5 and V is TRBV20-1; with no DNA, the TCRdb D assignment of TRBD2 cannot be verified. Germline CDR1 and CDR2: DFQATT and SNEGSKA (reference sequence). The CDR3 is 13 amino acids. Here the CDR3 reads CSALVLAEETQYF.

The gene calls are TRBV12-3 or TRBV12-4 and TRBJ2-4; TCRdb gives TRBD1 as the D gene, but with no DNA this cannot be confirmed. The CDR3 length is 15 residues. CDR3 residues: CASSPAGDPKNIQYF.

This chain links TRBV20-1 with TRBJ2-5; TCRdb names TRBD1, which stays unverified in the absence of DNA. The germline CDR1 and CDR2 sequences are DFQATT and SNEGSKA (reference sequence). The CDR3 is made up of 11 amino acids. CDR3 region: CSAPWGDHQYF.

The chain couples TRBV18 to TRBJ2-5. CDR3 length: 12 amino acids. Germline V CDR1 and CDR2: KGHSH, LQKENI. CDR3 loop: CASSPPGETQYF.

Here the CDR3 reads CASSLLGMLETQYF. V is TRBV7-2 and J is TRBJ2-5. The CDR3 contains 14 residues. The V gene's germline CDR1 is SGHTA and CDR2 FQGNSA.

V is TRBV14 and J is TRBJ1-1; the TCRdb D gene call, TRBD1, has no DNA to confirm it. Germline V gives CDR1 SGHDN, CDR2 FVKESK. The CDR3 totals 11 residues. The CDR3 sequence: CASSHRAEAFF.

The gene calls are TRBV4-3 and TRBJ1-1; as DNA is missing, the TRBD1 call by TCRdb cannot be tested. The CDR3 length is 16 residues. Germline CDR1 is LGHNA and CDR2 is YSLEER. CDR3 amino acids: CASSQTQVLRNTEAFF.

V gene TRBV11-2 combines with J gene TRBJ2-5. In germline, CDR1 is SGHAT, CDR2 FQNNGV. The CDR3 loop spans 16 amino acids. CDR3 in amino acids: CASSSHGARDQETQYF.

V and J are TRBV5-5 and TRBJ1-1. The V gene's germline CDR1 is SGHKS and CDR2 YYEKEE (reference sequence). The CDR3 has 14 residues. CDR3 protein: CASSRTVQNTEAFF.

This chain links TRBV9 with TRBJ2-2; absent DNA, TCRdb's TRBD1 call cannot be checked. Germline assignment: CDR1 SGDLS and CDR2 YYNGEE. The CDR3 totals 16 residues. This chain's CDR3 is CASSVADRPNTGELFF.